A selection of T cell receptor beta chains follows, all from one sample in a study of cytomegalovirus exposure and HLA in healthy donors. Generated by immunoSEQ multiplex PCR, the TCRdb table keeps only in-frame clones and is missing some. This sample has about 120,000 clones; roughly 84% occur once, and the top ten carry under 2.5%. Sequenced input: PBMCs. The receptors shown here come from a woman between 25 and 40 years old in good health and CMV-seronegative. CDR3s include the opening cysteine and the closing phenylalanine or tryptophan. D genes are given only for firm matches. Clone size is stated in some rows and not others, as once, few, many or a class when expanded.

j_call: TRBJ1-2; v_call: TRBV10-3; clone_size: NA; d_call: NA; cdr3_aa: CAIRDGLSNYGYTF; cdr3_nt: TGTGCCATCAGGGACGGACTTTCTAACTATGGCTACACCTTC
j_call: TRBJ1-1; v_call: TRBV7-6; clone_size: NA; d_call: NA; cdr3_aa: CASSLVWGELTSTEAFF; cdr3_nt: TGTGCCAGCAGCTTAGTTTGGGGGGAGCTTACCTCCACTGAAGCTTTCTTT
j_call: TRBJ2-7; v_call: TRBV7-9; clone_size: NA; d_call: TRBD1; cdr3_aa: CASSPPLPGQIYEQYF; cdr3_nt: TGTGCCAGCAGTCCCCCCTTACCGGGACAGATATACGAGCAGTACTTC
j_call: TRBJ2-1; v_call: TRBV11-2; clone_size: NA; d_call: TRBD2; cdr3_aa: CASTGGVSSYNEQFF; cdr3_nt: TGTGCCAGCACCGGGGGGGTGAGCTCCTACAATGAGCAGTTCTTC
j_call: TRBJ1-1; v_call: TRBV4-3; clone_size: once; d_call: NA; cdr3_aa: CASSQVRATLEAFF; cdr3_nt: TGCGCCAGCAGCCAAGTGAGGGCTACACTCGAAGCTTTCTTT
j_call: TRBJ1-5; v_call: TRBV30; clone_size: NA; d_call: NA; cdr3_aa: CAWSPGDQPQHF; cdr3_nt: TGTGCCTGGAGTCCAGGGGATCAGCCCCAGCATTTT
j_call: TRBJ2-7; v_call: TRBV6-5; clone_size: NA; d_call: TRBD2; cdr3_aa: CASSYAGDHYEQYF; cdr3_nt: TGTGCCAGCAGTTACGCGGGGGACCACTACGAGCAGTACTTC
j_call: TRBJ1-4; v_call: TRBV5-6; clone_size: NA; d_call: TRBD1; cdr3_aa: CASSVGQGDEKLFF; cdr3_nt: TGTGCCAGCAGCGTGGGACAGGGGGATGAAAAACTGTTTTTT
j_call: TRBJ2-7; v_call: TRBV5-5; clone_size: NA; d_call: NA; cdr3_aa: CASSTRWKAYEQYF; cdr3_nt: TGTGCCAGCAGTACCAGGTGGAAGGCCTACGAGCAGTACTTC
j_call: TRBJ1-2; v_call: TRBV7-9; clone_size: NA; d_call: TRBD1; cdr3_aa: CASSLRQGDGYTF; cdr3_nt: TGTGCCAGCAGCTTACGTCAGGGGGATGGCTACACCTTC
j_call: TRBJ1-1; v_call: TRBV11-2; clone_size: NA; d_call: NA; cdr3_aa: CASSRDRNTEAFF; cdr3_nt: TGTGCCAGCAGCCGAGACAGGAACACTGAAGCTTTCTTT